What follows are 4 T cell receptor beta chains derived from one specimen sequenced in a study of shared clonotypes between healthy human individuals. Here immunoSEQ multiplex PCR was the method, and the copy in TCRdb shows in-frame clones only, minus some. The sample consists of 950,000 to 1,100,000 clones, around four fifths of them appearing once. What was sequenced was memory CD4+ T cells sorted from blood. The sample's subset: CD45RA-negative fraction. These receptors all stem from a man younger than 35 in good health.

The genes are TRBV28 and TRBJ1-2, with 9 positions matching TRBD1. Germline values: CDR1 MDHEN, CDR2 SYDVKM. CDR3 length: 15 residues. V was pared by 8 bases and J by 5 bases, with 12 bases of the junction left unmatched. CDR3 region: CASAKPGTGQYGYTF. Written as DNA, the CDR3 is TGTGCCAGCGCAAAACCCGGGACAGGGCAGTATGGCTACACCTTC.

This chain joins TRBV5-1 and TRBJ2-1; D may be TRBD2 (5 bases). Germline CDR1 SGHRS, CDR2 YFSETQ. Deletions cut 1 base from V and 3 bases from J, with 14 bases between. This CDR3 is 16 amino acids long. CDR3 DNA: TGCGCCAGCAGCTTGATCCCAGCGGCCCTCTACAATGAGCAGTTCTTC. Its protein product is CASSLIPAALYNEQFF.

This clone was seen a few times. The chain joins TRBV5-4 to TRBJ2-3; D is unclear. The germline V gene encodes CDR1 SGHNT and CDR2 YYREEE (reference sequence). V shed 6 bases and J shed 1 base, with 6 bases lying between them. This CDR3 is 12 amino acids long. CDR3 nucleotide sequence: TGTGCCAGCACTTCGGGCACAGATACGCAGTATTTT. This sequence encodes CASTSGTDTQYF.

This clone was recorded many times. V and J are TRBV5-6 and TRBJ1-1; D may be TRBD1 (5 bases). The CDR3 covers 14 residues. With 2 bases removed from V and 4 bases from J, the gap between germline ends came to 12 bases. Germline V gene lookup returns CDR1 SGHDT and CDR2 YYEEEE. CDR3 sequence reads: CASSLRGVATEAFF. The CDR3 nucleotides are TGTGCCAGCAGCTTAAGAGGGGTAGCCACTGAAGCTTTCTTT.